The 7 T cell receptor beta chains in this list originate from one sample, sequenced in a study of blood T cell repertoires in COVID-19. Profiled with immunoSEQ multiplex PCR; TCRdb holds only in-frame clones, not every one. The sample contains about 300,000 clones, roughly 91% of which appear only once. The sample taken for sequencing was peripheral blood. These receptors were taken from a woman in her 30s with COVID-19, enrolled during active disease.

The chain has TRBV28 and TRBJ1-5; D uncertain. The V gene's germline CDR1 is MDHEN and CDR2 SYDVKM. The germline V and J ends were trimmed by 3 bases and 1 base, with 19 bases remaining between them. The CDR3 consists of 18 residues. The DNA of the CDR3 is TGTGCCAGCAGTTTTCCTGGGTCAAGTGGTAGCAGCAATCAGCCCCAGCATTTT. This sequence encodes CASSFPGSSGSSNQPQHF. The full variable domain, in which reference TRBV28 and TRBJ1-5 provide the parts outside the CDR3, is DVKVTQSSRYLVKRTGEKVFLECVQDMDHENMFWYRQDPGLGLRLIYFSYDVKMKEKGDIPEGYSVSREKKERFSLILESASTNQTSMYLCASSFPGSSGSSNQPQHFGDGTRLSIL.

The chain recombines TRBV7-9 with TRBJ1-4; TRBD1 might be the D (6 bases). Germline CDR1 SEHNR, CDR2 FQNEAQ (reference sequence). This CDR3 is built from 14 residues. V lost 5 bases and J lost 7, with 14 bases in between. The CDR3 loop is CASSERDIVEKLFF. The CDR3 DNA reads as TGTGCCAGCAGCGAACGGGACATAGTTGAAAAACTGTTTTTT.

This chain joins TRBV23-1 and TRBJ2-7; D possibly corresponds to TRBD2 (6 bases). TRBV23-1 is an open reading frame, and its role is uncertain. CDR3 size: 15 residues. Trimming took 1 base from V and 3 from J, leaving 13 bases between them. The DNA for the CDR3 is TGCGCCAGCAGTCAATTAGGGGACTGTTACTACGAGCAGTACTTC. This translates into CASSQLGDCYYEQYF.

The genes are TRBV6-2 or TRBV6-3 and TRBJ1-1, with 7 bases identical to TRBD1. Germline V CDR1 and CDR2: MNHEY, SVGEGT. The CDR3 runs 14 residues. V lost 6 bases, J lost 2 bases, and 6 bases stayed unmatched. CDR3 region: CASSRPGGNTEAFF. CDR3 DNA sequence: TGTGCCAGCAGCCGGCCAGGGGGTAACACTGAAGCTTTCTTT.

The rearrangement uses TRBV18 and TRBJ1-6; D is uncertain. This CDR3 is 13 amino acids long. V gave up 3 bases and J gave up 6 bases, with 6 bases separating them. Looked up from germline, CDR1 is KGHSH and CDR2 is LQKENI. CDR3 in amino acids: CASSPPRNSPLHF. The CDR3 bases are TGTGCCAGCTCACCCCCCCGTAATTCACCCCTCCACTTT.

This sequence joins TRBV7-9 and TRBJ1-2; perhaps TRBD1 as D (6 bases). V shed 2 bases and J shed 4 bases, with 17 bases lying between them. This CDR3 is 16 amino acids long. Looked up from germline, CDR1 is SEHNR and CDR2 is FQNEAQ (reference sequence). The CDR3 reads CASSLISAGAGYGYTF. The CDR3, as DNA: TGTGCCAGCAGCTTAATTTCGGCGGGGGCGGGCTATGGCTACACCTTC.

This rearrangement joins TRBV11-2 to TRBJ2-7; the match to TRBD2 covers 7 bases. Trimming cost V 7 bases and J 0 bases; bases outside gene matches: 6. There are 14 residues in the CDR3. Germline V gives CDR1 SGHAT, CDR2 FQNNGV. The DNA for the CDR3 is TGTGCCAGCAACGACGCGGGGGTCTCCTACGAGCAGTACTTC. This codes for CASNDAGVSYEQYF.